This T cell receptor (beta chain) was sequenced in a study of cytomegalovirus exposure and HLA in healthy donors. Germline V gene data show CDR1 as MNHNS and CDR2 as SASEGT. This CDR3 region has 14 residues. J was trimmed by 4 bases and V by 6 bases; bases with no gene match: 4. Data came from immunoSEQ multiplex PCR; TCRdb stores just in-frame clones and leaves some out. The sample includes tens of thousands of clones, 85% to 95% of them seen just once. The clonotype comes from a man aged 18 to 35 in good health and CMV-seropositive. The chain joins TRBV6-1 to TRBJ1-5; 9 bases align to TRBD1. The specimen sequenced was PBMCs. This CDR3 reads CASRDRGVNQPQHF. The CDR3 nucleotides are TGTGCCAGCAGGGACAGGGGCGTGAATCAGCCCCAGCATTTT.